This TCR beta chain was recovered during a study of tissue T cells after allogeneic stem cell transplantation. This CDR3 is built from 15 residues. Germline CDR1 and CDR2: SGHSA and FRNQAP. The V and J ends lost 1 base and 0 bases respectively, with 8 bases between them. Comment on this clone: Mouse gene names and germline throughout. From the germline J gene comes the end of the CDR3, since the read stops 1 residue before it.

As for time point: mouse harvest day 14 after allogeneic transplant. Mouse grafts combined 10^7 T-cell-depleted bone marrow cells with 10^6 splenic CD5+ T cells. Assay: immunoSEQ multiplex PCR; the TCRdb copy retains only in-frame clones and omits some. The table has around 7,900 clones, around a third seen once. The chain has TRBV16 and TRBJ2-3, with D perhaps matching TRBD1 or TRBD2 (6 bases each). The sequence came from a female BALB/c mouse given C57BL/6 T cells with graft-versus-host disease after an allogeneic hematopoietic cell transplant. Source material: skin. The covered CDR3 bases are TGTGCAAGCAGCTTAGGGGGGCTTAGTGCAGAAACGCTGTAT. Translated: CASSLGGLSAETLY. The full CDR3 sequence reads CASSLGGLSAETLYF.